Shown below are 21 T cell receptor beta chains from a single sample sequenced in a study of T cells in narcolepsy. Generated by immunoSEQ multiplex PCR, the TCRdb table keeps only in-frame clones and is missing some. In the table there are about 30,000 clones, less than 90% of which are singletons. Material for sequencing was CD45RA- memory CD4+ T cells from PBMCs. These TCRs come from a human donor with narcolepsy.

V usage is TRBV18 and J usage is TRBJ1-5; D might be TRBD1 (5 bases). This CDR3 region has 18 residues. Germline loops: CDR1 KGHSH, CDR2 LQKENI. V lost 2 bases, J lost 2 bases, and 19 bases lay in between. The CDR3 DNA sequence: TGTGCCAGCTCACCAAGACGAACGACAGCAGTGGGCAATCAGCCCCAGCATTTT. This translates into CASSPRRTTAVGNQPQHF.

The chain uses TRBV19 and TRBJ1-5, with 7 bases matching TRBD1. The CDR3 totals 14 residues. CDR1 and CDR2 from the germline V gene are LNHDA and SQIVND (reference sequence). V shed 7 bases and J 2 bases; nucleotides not matched to a gene: 5. CDR3 sequence reads: CASTSGGGNQPQHF. CDR3 DNA: TGTGCCAGTACCTCAGGGGGGGGCAATCAGCCCCAGCATTTT.

This chain uses TRBV10-3 with TRBJ1-1; the D is unclear. Germline CDR1 reads ENHRY; CDR2 reads SYGVKD. The CDR3 extends over 14 amino acids. Deletions cut 5 bases from V and 4 bases from J, with 14 bases between. CDR3 bases: TGTGCCATCAGTTTTGATAACGACGGCACTGAAGCTTTCTTT. Translation gives CAISFDNDGTEAFF.

This clone was detected a few times. The chain couples TRBV2 to TRBJ1-2; D is possibly TRBD1 (5 bases). Germline CDR1 and CDR2: SNHLY and FYNNEI. The V gene lost 2 bases and the J gene lost 8 bases, with 15 bases spanning the gap. CDR3 length equals 14 residues. The CDR3, as DNA: TGTGCCAGCAGTGAATTAGGGGAACTCGGGGGCTACACCTTC. As protein: CASSELGELGGYTF.

The genes are TRBV7-2 and TRBJ1-1; D uncertain. Germline values: CDR1 SGHTA, CDR2 FQGNSA. Trimming cost V 5 bases and J 4 bases, with 20 bases left between them. The CDR3 is 16 residues long. CDR3 coding DNA: TGTGCCAGCAGCACCCGCCTCAACTTGTTGGGCACTGAAGCTTTCTTT. Its protein is CASSTRLNLLGTEAFF.

This rearrangement joins TRBV2 to TRBJ2-7; D may correspond to TRBD1 or TRBD2 (5 bases each). CDR3 length: 14 amino acids. V was cut by 4 bases and J by 5 bases, with 15 bases left in between. The V gene's germline CDR1 is SNHLY and CDR2 FYNNEI. CDR3 DNA sequence: TGTGCCAGCAGTGTATCCGGGGCGGTCCACGAGCAGTACTTC. It is translated as CASSVSGAVHEQYF.

The chain links TRBV6-7 to TRBJ2-3, with D possibly being TRBD1 (5 bases). TRBV6-7 is an open reading frame, and its role is uncertain. This CDR3 comprises 16 residues. The V end was cut by 2 bases, the J end by 0 bases, with 12 bases between. The CDR3 DNA is TGTGCCAGCAGTTACGTACAGGATGTAAGCACAGATACGCAGTATTTT. Encoded protein: CASSYVQDVSTDTQYF.

This sequence joins TRBV30 and TRBJ2-7; weak D call: TRBD1 (6 bases). The J call could be wrong; TRBJ2-1 is a better fit for the DNA end. Germline-derived CDR1 and CDR2 are GTSNPN and SVGIG (reference sequence). This CDR3 is built from 15 residues. The CDR3 spells CAWSARGLPFNEQFF. CDR3 nucleotide sequence: TGTGCCTGGAGTGCCAGGGGCTTACCTTTCAATGAGCAGTTCTTC.

This clone has only a few counts. The rearrangement links TRBV19 to TRBJ1-4, with D possibly TRBD1 on 5 matching bases. The V gene lost 5 bases and the J gene lost 7 bases, with 17 bases spanning the gap. CDR1 and CDR2 (germline): LNHDA, SQIVND (reference sequence). This CDR3 region has 15 residues. The CDR3 DNA reads as TGTGCCAGTAGTCCTCAATCGGGACGGGTTGAAAAACTGTTTTTT. Encoded protein: CASSPQSGRVEKLFF.

The CDR3 loop reads CASSPRGGESYNEQFF. DNA of the CDR3: TGTGCCAGCAGTCCGAGAGGGGGAGAGTCCTACAATGAGCAGTTCTTC. This sequence joins TRBV5-4 and TRBJ2-1; TRBD1 is a possible D gene (6 bases). Germline V gene lookup returns CDR1 SGHNT and CDR2 YYREEE (reference sequence). The CDR3 covers 16 residues. The V gene lost 5 bases and the J gene lost 1 base, with 16 bases spanning the gap.

The chain joins TRBV18 to TRBJ2-5; no definite D call. The V end was cut by 4 bases, the J end by 4 bases, with 13 bases between. CDR3 length: 14 amino acids. Germline CDR1 and CDR2: KGHSH and LQKENI. CDR3 DNA: TGTGCCAGCTCACTACCAGTACAGACAGAGACCCAGTACTTC. Its protein is CASSLPVQTETQYF.

V is TRBV2 and J is TRBJ2-3; D gene uncertain. V gave up 1 base and J gave up 2 bases, with 10 bases separating them. Germline V gene lookup returns CDR1 SNHLY and CDR2 FYNNEI. The CDR3 is 15 residues long. The CDR3 bases are TGTGCCAGCAGTGAAGGAGGCTACAACACAGATACGCAGTATTTT. Translation gives CASSEGGYNTDTQYF.

The rearrangement joins TRBV29-1 to TRBJ1-1, with D tentatively TRBD1 (5 bases). The CDR3 spans 13 residues. CDR1 and CDR2 (germline): SQVTM, ANQGSEA. The V and J ends lost 6 bases and 1 base respectively, with 12 bases between them. The CDR3: CSVGTDGNTEAFF. CDR3 sequence (DNA): TGCAGCGTAGGGACGGATGGGAACACTGAAGCTTTCTTT. The whole variable domain, filled in from reference TRBV29-1 and TRBJ1-1, reads SAVISQKPSRDICQRGTSLTIQCQVDSQVTMMFWYRQQPGQSLTLIATANQGSEATYESGFVIDKFPISRPNLTFSTLTVSNMSPEDSSIYLCSVGTDGNTEAFFGQGTRLTVV.

The chain couples TRBV19 to TRBJ2-5; 9 bases match TRBD1. After removal of 9 bases from V and 7 bases from J, the junction contained 12 bases not matched to a gene. The CDR3 totals 14 residues. The germline gives CDR1 LNHDA, CDR2 SQIVND (reference sequence). This chain's CDR3 is CASSTGGESGTQYF. Here the CDR3 DNA reads TGTGCCAGCTCAACAGGGGGCGAGAGTGGGACCCAGTACTTC.

V gene TRBV7-9 combines with J gene TRBJ1-3; the match to TRBD1 covers 12 bases. The germline V gene encodes CDR1 SEHNR and CDR2 FQNEAQ (reference sequence). With V trimmed by 7 bases and J by 0 bases, 10 bases remained unmatched. This CDR3 comprises 18 residues. The CDR3 nucleotides read TGTGCCAGCATCCCCAGTAGGGGACAGGGGGCCTCTGGAAACACCATATATTTT. Translation: CASIPSRGQGASGNTIYF.

The V and J genes are TRBV7-2 and TRBJ1-4; 8 bases are shared with TRBD1. Germline V gene sequence: CDR1 SGHTA, CDR2 FQGNSA. This CDR3 has 18 amino acids. The V segment lost 0 bases and the J segment 0 bases; nucleotides outside the gene matches: 6. This CDR3 is CASSLAPGGGPTNEKLFF. DNA for the CDR3: TGTGCCAGCAGCTTAGCGCCAGGGGGCGGTCCAACTAATGAAAAACTGTTTTTT. Complete variable domain (other parts from reference TRBV7-2 and TRBJ1-4): GAGVSQSPSNKVTEKGKDVELRCDPISGHTALYWYRQSLGQGLEFLIYFQGNSAPDKSGLPSDRFSAERTGGSVSTLTIQRTQQEDSAVYLCASSLAPGGGPTNEKLFFGSGTQLSVL.

V gene TRBV29-1 combines with J gene TRBJ1-5; D is uncertain. The germline V gene has CDR1 SQVTM and CDR2 ANQGSEA. V was clipped by 6 bases and J by 3 bases, with 12 bases between them. The CDR3 covers 13 residues. The CDR3 loop is CSVEAEANQPQHF. The CDR3 region has the DNA TGCAGCGTCGAGGCAGAGGCCAATCAGCCCCAGCATTTT.

This clone was observed once. CDR3 sequence reads: CASSRTSGGLYEQYF. CDR3 sequence (DNA): TGTGCCAGCAGCCGGACTAGCGGGGGGCTCTACGAGCAGTACTTC. The rearrangement links TRBV13 to TRBJ2-7, with 14 positions matching TRBD2. Germline CDR1 is PRHDT and CDR2 is FYEKMQ (reference sequence). The CDR3 runs to 15 residues. V shed 5 bases and J 3 bases; nucleotides not matched to a gene: 3.

The chain has TRBV4-2 and TRBJ2-3; D possibly corresponds to TRBD1 (5 bases). Germline assignment: CDR1 LGHNA and CDR2 YNFKEQ. V lost 1 base, J lost 6 bases, and 17 bases lay in between. The CDR3 extends over 16 amino acids. Here the CDR3 DNA reads TGTGCCAGCAGCCAAGGTCTGCAGGGCGCGGAGGATACGCAGTATTTT. As protein: CASSQGLQGAEDTQYF.

This chain links TRBV7-9 with TRBJ1-1; perhaps TRBD1 as D (5 bases). The ends were cut back, 5 bases at V and 4 bases at J, with 14 bases in the middle. From germline, CDR1 is SEHNR and CDR2 FQNEAQ (reference sequence). This CDR3 spans 14 amino acids. Here the CDR3 reads CASSRGGVITEAFF. Here the CDR3 DNA reads TGTGCCAGCAGCCGCGGGGGTGTGATCACTGAAGCTTTCTTT.

This clone came up a few times. This chain links TRBV10-3 with TRBJ2-5; 16 bases match TRBD2. The germline gives CDR1 ENHRY, CDR2 SYGVKD. V shed 10 bases and J 3 bases; nucleotides not matched to a gene: 2. The CDR3 is 14 residues long. For the CDR3, the DNA is TGTGCCACGGGACTAGCGGGGGGGAAAGAGACCCAGTACTTC. Protein: CATGLAGGKETQYF.